Listed below are T cell receptor beta chains from one sample, sequenced in a study of T-cell memory formation after mild COVID-19. MiXCR was run by TCRdb on the 5' RACE reads, yielding one entry per CDR3 protein. Among 250,000 to 300,000 distinct CDR3 sequences, under 20% were seen once, and the ten largest hold 20% to 25%. Sample: PBMCs or a T cell subset sorted from them (not recorded which). These receptor sequences come from a young man who had mild COVID-19 (a few samples of this study predate the infection). Cell type and time point are not known. Both conserved end residues are part of each CDR3. Fields, in order: J gene, V gene, CDR3 protein.

J: TRBJ1-2; V: TRBV20-1; CDR3: CSARDLTGTLGYTF
J: TRBJ2-5; V: TRBV9; CDR3: CASSPRDGLVKTQYF
J: TRBJ1-1; V: TRBV7-2; CDR3: CASSLDRQTEAFF
J: TRBJ2-3; V: TRBV18; CDR3: CASSPLGTTSTDTQYF
J: TRBJ2-3; V: TRBV15; CDR3: CATSTRETELAGAPTDTQYF
J: TRBJ2-2; V: TRBV6-4; CDR3: CASSDGYTGELFF
J: TRBJ2-1; V: TRBV20-1; CDR3: CSAPDYNEQFF
J: TRBJ2-4; V: TRBV9; CDR3: CASSADGKNIQYF
J: TRBJ2-2; V: TRBV4-1; CDR3: CASSQAVSANTGELFF
J: TRBJ2-3; V: TRBV20-1; CDR3: CSARIALDTQYF